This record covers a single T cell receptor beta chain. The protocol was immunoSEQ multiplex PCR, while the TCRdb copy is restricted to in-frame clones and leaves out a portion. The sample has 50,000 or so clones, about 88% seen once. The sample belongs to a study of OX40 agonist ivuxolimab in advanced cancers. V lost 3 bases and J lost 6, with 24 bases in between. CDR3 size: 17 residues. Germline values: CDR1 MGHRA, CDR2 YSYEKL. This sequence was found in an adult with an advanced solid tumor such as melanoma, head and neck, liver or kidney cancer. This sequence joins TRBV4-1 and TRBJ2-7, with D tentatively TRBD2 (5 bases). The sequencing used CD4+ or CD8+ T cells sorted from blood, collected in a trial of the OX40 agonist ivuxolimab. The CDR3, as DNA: TGCGCCAGCAGCCATGTGGCCCTCGGCTTTTCGGAGGTCGAGCAGTACTTC. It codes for CASSHVALGFSEVEQYF.